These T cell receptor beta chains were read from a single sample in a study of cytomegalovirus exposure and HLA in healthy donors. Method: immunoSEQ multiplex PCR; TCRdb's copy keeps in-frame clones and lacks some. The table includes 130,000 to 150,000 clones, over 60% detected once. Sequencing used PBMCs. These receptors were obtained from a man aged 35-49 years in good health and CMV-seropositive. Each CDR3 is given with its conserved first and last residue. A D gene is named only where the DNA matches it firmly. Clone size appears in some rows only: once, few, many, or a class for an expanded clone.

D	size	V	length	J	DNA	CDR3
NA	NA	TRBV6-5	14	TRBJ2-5	TGTGCCAGCAGCTCGACAGTTATCCAAGAGACCCAGTACTTC	CASSSTVIQETQYF
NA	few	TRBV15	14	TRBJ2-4	TGTGCCACCAGCAGGCGCGGGGCGGTGAACATTCAGTACTTC	CATSRRGAVNIQYF
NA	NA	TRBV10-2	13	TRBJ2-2	TGCGCCACCGGGGGAATGATAGGGGGGGAGCTGTTTTTT	CATGGMIGGELFF
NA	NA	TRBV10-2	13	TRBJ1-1	TGCGCCAGCAGAAGACAACAGCACACTGAAGCTTTCTTT	CASRRQQHTEAFF
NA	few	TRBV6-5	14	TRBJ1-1	TGTGCCAGCAGTTACCAGGGGTCCAACACTGAAGCTTTCTTT	CASSYQGSNTEAFF
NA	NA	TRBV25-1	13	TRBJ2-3	TGTGCCAGCAGTGAGCCGGTCAAGGATACGCAGTATTTT	CASSEPVKDTQYF
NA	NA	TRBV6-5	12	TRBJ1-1	TGTGCCAGCAGTTCCGAGATAGATGAAGCTTTCTTT	CASSSEIDEAFF
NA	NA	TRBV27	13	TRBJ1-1	TGTGCCAGCAGTTTTTCGGTGAACACTGAAGCTTTCTTT	CASSFSVNTEAFF
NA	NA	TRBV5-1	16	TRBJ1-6	TGCGCCAGCAGCTTGGAAGTGGATCGCACCGCCGGGCCCCTCCACTTT	CASSLEVDRTAGPLHF
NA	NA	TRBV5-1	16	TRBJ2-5	TGCGCCAGCAGCTCGATGGGGGAGGCCTCGTGGGAGACCCAGTACTTC	CASSSMGEASWETQYF
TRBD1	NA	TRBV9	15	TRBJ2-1	TGTGCCAGCAGCGCCCTAGAGGGGGCCTTCAATGAGCAGTTCTTC	CASSALEGAFNEQFF